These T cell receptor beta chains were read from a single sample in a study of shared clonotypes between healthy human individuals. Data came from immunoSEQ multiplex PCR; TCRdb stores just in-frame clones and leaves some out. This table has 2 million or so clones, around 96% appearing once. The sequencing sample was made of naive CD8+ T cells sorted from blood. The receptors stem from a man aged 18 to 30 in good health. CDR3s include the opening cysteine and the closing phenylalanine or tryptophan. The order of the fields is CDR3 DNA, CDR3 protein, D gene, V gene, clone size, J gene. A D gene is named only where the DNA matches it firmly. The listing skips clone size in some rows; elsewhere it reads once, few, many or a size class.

CDR3nt: TGTGCCAGCAGTGACTGGGCGGGGAGGGTGGTCGGGGTCTACGAGCAGTACTTC; CDR3aa: CASSDWAGRVVGVYEQYF; d_gene: TRBD2; v_gene: TRBV6-4; abundance: -; j_gene: TRBJ2-7
CDR3nt: TGTGCCAGCAGCCATGTAGATGCCTACGAGCAGTACTTC; CDR3aa: CASSHVDAYEQYF; d_gene: -; v_gene: TRBV14; abundance: -; j_gene: TRBJ2-7
CDR3nt: TGTGCCAGCAGTCCGGGACTGCAACTACTAGAGACCCAGTACTTC; CDR3aa: CASSPGLQLLETQYF; d_gene: -; v_gene: TRBV7-3; abundance: once; j_gene: TRBJ2-5
CDR3nt: TGCGCCAGCAGCCCCTATCTCGATGAAAAACTGTTTTTT; CDR3aa: CASSPYLDEKLFF; d_gene: -; v_gene: TRBV4-1; abundance: -; j_gene: TRBJ1-4
CDR3nt: TGTGCCAGCAGCCATAACCTAGCGGGGGCCCTTTTCTCTGGGGCCAACGTCCTGACTTTC; CDR3aa: CASSHNLAGALFSGANVLTF; d_gene: TRBD2; v_gene: TRBV9; abundance: -; j_gene: TRBJ2-6
CDR3nt: TGTGCCAGCAGTGAAGTGGAGAGCCCCAATCAGCCCCAGCATTTT; CDR3aa: CASSEVESPNQPQHF; d_gene: -; v_gene: TRBV2; abundance: -; j_gene: TRBJ1-5
CDR3nt: TGTGCCAGTGCAACAGGGGTGGATGAAAAACTGTTTTTT; CDR3aa: CASATGVDEKLFF; d_gene: TRBD1; v_gene: TRBV19; abundance: -; j_gene: TRBJ1-4
CDR3nt: TGTGCCAGCAGTCCAACAGGGTTGAATCAGCCCCAGCATTTT; CDR3aa: CASSPTGLNQPQHF; d_gene: -; v_gene: TRBV27; abundance: -; j_gene: TRBJ1-5
CDR3nt: TGTGCCAGCAGCCTAGGGGGGCTGGGGACTGAAGCTTTCTTT; CDR3aa: CASSLGGLGTEAFF; d_gene: -; v_gene: TRBV7-6; abundance: -; j_gene: TRBJ1-1
CDR3nt: TGTGCCAGCAGTTCACTAGCGGGGGGGCTGACAGATACGCAGTATTTT; CDR3aa: CASSSLAGGLTDTQYF; d_gene: TRBD2; v_gene: TRBV6-5; abundance: -; j_gene: TRBJ2-3
CDR3nt: TGCGCCAGCCGGGGACTAGCGGGGGCGGATAGCACCTCTGGGGCCAACGTCCTGACTTTC; CDR3aa: CASRGLAGADSTSGANVLTF; d_gene: TRBD2; v_gene: TRBV5-1; abundance: -; j_gene: TRBJ2-6
CDR3nt: TGTGCCAGCAGCTTGGAGCTAGCGGGAGGACCCGGGGAGCTGTTTTTT; CDR3aa: CASSLELAGGPGELFF; d_gene: TRBD2; v_gene: TRBV5-6; abundance: -; j_gene: TRBJ2-2
CDR3nt: TGTGCCAGCACCCCGACAGGGGCCAACGACGAGCAGTACTTC; CDR3aa: CASTPTGANDEQYF; d_gene: TRBD1; v_gene: TRBV7-8; abundance: -; j_gene: TRBJ2-7
CDR3nt: TGTGCCAGCAGTTCGACCTCCAATGAGCAGTTCTTC; CDR3aa: CASSSTSNEQFF; d_gene: -; v_gene: TRBV28; abundance: -; j_gene: TRBJ2-1
CDR3nt: TGTGCCAGCAGTTTAACAGGGGGCGAACTGTTTTTT; CDR3aa: CASSLTGGELFF; d_gene: TRBD1; v_gene: TRBV28; abundance: -; j_gene: TRBJ1-4
CDR3nt: TGTGCCAGCAGTTACTGGCGGGAGGGCCCGGGCGAGCAGTACTTC; CDR3aa: CASSYWREGPGEQYF; d_gene: TRBD2; v_gene: TRBV6-5; abundance: -; j_gene: TRBJ2-7
CDR3nt: TGTGCCAGCAGCGGACAGGGGGGTAATTCACCCCTCCACTTT; CDR3aa: CASSGQGGNSPLHF; d_gene: TRBD1; v_gene: TRBV9; abundance: -; j_gene: TRBJ1-6
CDR3nt: TGCGCCAGCAGCCTGGAGGGAGGGTTGGGAGAAAAACTGTTTTTT; CDR3aa: CASSLEGGLGEKLFF; d_gene: -; v_gene: TRBV5-1; abundance: -; j_gene: TRBJ1-4
CDR3nt: TGTGCCAGCAGCCTAATAGCGGGAGGGCAGGCTGAGCAGTTCTTC; CDR3aa: CASSLIAGGQAEQFF; d_gene: TRBD2; v_gene: TRBV7-9; abundance: -; j_gene: TRBJ2-1
CDR3nt: TGTGCCAGTCTATTTTGGGGGGAGAACACTGAAGCTTTCTTT; CDR3aa: CASLFWGENTEAFF; d_gene: -; v_gene: TRBV6-1; abundance: -; j_gene: TRBJ1-1
CDR3nt: TGTGCCAGCAGCTTGTTCCTGGGGGGTGGCTACACCTTC; CDR3aa: CASSLFLGGGYTF; d_gene: -; v_gene: TRBV5-5; abundance: -; j_gene: TRBJ1-2
CDR3nt: TGTGCCAGCAGCCTGGAAGCTAACTATGGCTACACCTTC; CDR3aa: CASSLEANYGYTF; d_gene: -; v_gene: TRBV5-8; abundance: -; j_gene: TRBJ1-2
CDR3nt: TGTGCCTGGAGCGATCCGAGACAGTATTCACCCCTCCACTTT; CDR3aa: CAWSDPRQYSPLHF; d_gene: -; v_gene: TRBV30; abundance: -; j_gene: TRBJ1-6
CDR3nt: TGTGCCAGCAGCAGACCGGACGGAATGAACACTGAAGCTTTCTTT; CDR3aa: CASSRPDGMNTEAFF; d_gene: -; v_gene: TRBV7-8; abundance: -; j_gene: TRBJ1-1
CDR3nt: TGTGCCAGCAGCGTAGGAGGGGGGGCCGATGAGCAGTTCTTC; CDR3aa: CASSVGGGADEQFF; d_gene: -; v_gene: TRBV9; abundance: -; j_gene: TRBJ2-1
CDR3nt: TGTGCCAGCAGCTTGGCCACGATCGGCAGCCTGATCTATGGCTACACCTTC; CDR3aa: CASSLATIGSLIYGYTF; d_gene: -; v_gene: TRBV5-5; abundance: -; j_gene: TRBJ1-2
CDR3nt: TGTGCCAGCAGTTACTCCGCCAGTTACGAGCAGTACTTC; CDR3aa: CASSYSASYEQYF; d_gene: -; v_gene: TRBV6-5; abundance: once; j_gene: TRBJ2-7
CDR3nt: TGCGCCAGCAGCGGGACTAGCGGGAGAAGCACAGATACGCAGTATTTT; CDR3aa: CASSGTSGRSTDTQYF; d_gene: TRBD2; v_gene: TRBV5-1; abundance: -; j_gene: TRBJ2-3
CDR3nt: TGTGCCAGCAGTTCCGGGACAGGGAACTACGAGCAGTACTTC; CDR3aa: CASSSGTGNYEQYF; d_gene: TRBD1; v_gene: TRBV27; abundance: -; j_gene: TRBJ2-7
CDR3nt: TGTGCCAGCTCCCTATTGACAGGGACTTTCTCCTACGAGCAGTACTTC; CDR3aa: CASSLLTGTFSYEQYF; d_gene: -; v_gene: TRBV7-9; abundance: -; j_gene: TRBJ2-7
CDR3nt: TGTGCCAGCTCAGCTAGCGGCTCATTCTCCTACGAGCAGTACTTC; CDR3aa: CASSASGSFSYEQYF; d_gene: TRBD2; v_gene: TRBV7-9; abundance: -; j_gene: TRBJ2-7
CDR3nt: TGTGCCAGCGGACAATTTAGGACCCCTAATGAAAAACTGTTTTTT; CDR3aa: CASGQFRTPNEKLFF; d_gene: -; v_gene: TRBV6-1; abundance: -; j_gene: TRBJ1-4
CDR3nt: TGCGCCAGCAGCCAAGATGGGACAGGGTGGGAAAACATTCAGTACTTC; CDR3aa: CASSQDGTGWENIQYF; d_gene: TRBD1; v_gene: TRBV4-3; abundance: -; j_gene: TRBJ2-4
CDR3nt: TGTGCCAGCAGTCAATTTCCTGAAGCTTTCTTT; CDR3aa: CASSQFPEAFF; d_gene: -; v_gene: TRBV2; abundance: -; j_gene: TRBJ1-1
CDR3nt: TGTGCCAGCAGTTTACCTCAGGGGTTGGCTTTCTTT; CDR3aa: CASSLPQGLAFF; d_gene: -; v_gene: TRBV28; abundance: -; j_gene: TRBJ1-1
CDR3nt: TGTGCCAGTAGTATGTTTGCGGGGCTAGGCGGCAATGAGCAGTTCTTC; CDR3aa: CASSMFAGLGGNEQFF; d_gene: -; v_gene: TRBV19; abundance: -; j_gene: TRBJ2-1
CDR3nt: TGTGCCAGCACCTTCGACAGGGGGAGCTACGAGCAGTACTTC; CDR3aa: CASTFDRGSYEQYF; d_gene: TRBD1; v_gene: TRBV11-2; abundance: once; j_gene: TRBJ2-7
CDR3nt: TGTGCCAGCAGCTACGGGGGGGACACTGAAGCTTTCTTT; CDR3aa: CASSYGGDTEAFF; d_gene: -; v_gene: TRBV7-9; abundance: -; j_gene: TRBJ1-1
CDR3nt: TGTGCCAGCAGCTCCCAGGGGGCGAGCTCCTATAATTCACCCCTCCACTTT; CDR3aa: CASSSQGASSYNSPLHF; d_gene: TRBD1; v_gene: TRBV7-2; abundance: once; j_gene: TRBJ1-6
CDR3nt: TGCGCCAGCAGCTTGGAGGGGACTAGCGGGAGGTCTGACGAGCAGTACTTC; CDR3aa: CASSLEGTSGRSDEQYF; d_gene: TRBD2; v_gene: TRBV5-1; abundance: -; j_gene: TRBJ2-7
CDR3nt: TGTGCCAGTTCACCGGTGTGGGCCGCCCAAGGGGATACGCAGTATTTT; CDR3aa: CASSPVWAAQGDTQYF; d_gene: -; v_gene: TRBV7-9; abundance: -; j_gene: TRBJ2-3
CDR3nt: TGTGCCAGCAGCTTGGCGGTGGCTGAAGCTTTCTTT; CDR3aa: CASSLAVAEAFF; d_gene: -; v_gene: TRBV5-8; abundance: -; j_gene: TRBJ1-1
CDR3nt: TGTGCCAGCAGCTTAGGAGGGACAGGGGACGTGAACACTGAAGCTTTCTTT; CDR3aa: CASSLGGTGDVNTEAFF; d_gene: TRBD1; v_gene: TRBV7-9; abundance: -; j_gene: TRBJ1-1